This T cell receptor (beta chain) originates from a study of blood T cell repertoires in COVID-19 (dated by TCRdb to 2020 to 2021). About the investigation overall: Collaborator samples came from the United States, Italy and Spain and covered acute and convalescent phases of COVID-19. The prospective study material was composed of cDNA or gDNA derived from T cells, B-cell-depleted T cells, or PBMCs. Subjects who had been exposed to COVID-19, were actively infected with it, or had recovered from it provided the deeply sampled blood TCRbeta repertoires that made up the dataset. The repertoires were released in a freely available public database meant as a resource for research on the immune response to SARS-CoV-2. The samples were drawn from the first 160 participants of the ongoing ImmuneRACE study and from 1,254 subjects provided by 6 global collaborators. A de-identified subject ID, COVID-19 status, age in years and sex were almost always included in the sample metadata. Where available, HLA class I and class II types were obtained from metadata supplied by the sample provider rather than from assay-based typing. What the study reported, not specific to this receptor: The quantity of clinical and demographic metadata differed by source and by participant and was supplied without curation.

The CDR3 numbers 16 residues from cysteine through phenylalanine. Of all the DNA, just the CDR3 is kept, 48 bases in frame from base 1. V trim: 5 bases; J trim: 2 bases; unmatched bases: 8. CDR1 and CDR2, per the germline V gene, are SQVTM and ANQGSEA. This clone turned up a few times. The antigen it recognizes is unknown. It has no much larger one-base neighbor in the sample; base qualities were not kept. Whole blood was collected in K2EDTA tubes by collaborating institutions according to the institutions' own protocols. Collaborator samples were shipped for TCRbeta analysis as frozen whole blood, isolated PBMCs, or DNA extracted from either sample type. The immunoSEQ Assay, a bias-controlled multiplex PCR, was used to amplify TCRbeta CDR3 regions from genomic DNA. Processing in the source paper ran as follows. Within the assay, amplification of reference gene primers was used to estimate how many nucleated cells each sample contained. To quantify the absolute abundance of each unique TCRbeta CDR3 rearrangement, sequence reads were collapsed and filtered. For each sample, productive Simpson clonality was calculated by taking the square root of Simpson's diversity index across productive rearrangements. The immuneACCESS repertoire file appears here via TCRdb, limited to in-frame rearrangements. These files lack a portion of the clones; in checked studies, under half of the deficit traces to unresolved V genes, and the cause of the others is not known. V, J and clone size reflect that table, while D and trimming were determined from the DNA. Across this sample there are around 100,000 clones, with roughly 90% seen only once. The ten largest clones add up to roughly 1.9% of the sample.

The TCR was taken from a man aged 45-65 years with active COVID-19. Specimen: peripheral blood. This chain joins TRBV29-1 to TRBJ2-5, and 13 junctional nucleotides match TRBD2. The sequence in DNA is TGCAGCGTTTCCAGAGGGACTAGCGGGATTCAAGAGACCCAGTACTTC. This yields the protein CSVSRGTSGIQETQYF.